The 9 T cell receptor beta chains in this list originate from one sample, sequenced in a study of lymphopenia after photon versus proton radiotherapy. This table comes from immunoSEQ multiplex PCR, and its TCRdb copy is limited to in-frame clones, with some not included. The data hold about 35,000 clones, with around 90% observed a single time. This material consisted of peripheral blood, taken from a patient treated with photon-based radiotherapy. These receptors were collected from a man between 60 and 75 years old with cholangiocarcinoma.

The genes are TRBV28 and TRBJ2-3, with a tentative D call TRBD1 (6 bases). The V gene lost 7 bases and the J gene lost 2 bases, with 19 bases spanning the gap. The CDR3 spans 16 residues. Germline values: CDR1 MDHEN, CDR2 SYDVKM. CDR3 sequence (DNA): TGTGCCAGCAACCCTTCTTTGGGGGCCCACACAGATACGCAGTATTTT. Its protein is CASNPSLGAHTDTQYF. Based on the CDR3 plus reference TRBV28 and TRBJ2-3, the full variable domain is DVKVTQSSRYLVKRTGEKVFLECVQDMDHENMFWYRQDPGLGLRLIYFSYDVKMKEKGDIPEGYSVSREKKERFSLILESASTNQTSMYLCASNPSLGAHTDTQYFGPGTRLTVL.

The chain recombines TRBV6-1 with TRBJ1-5; D possibly corresponds to TRBD1 (5 bases). The V and J ends lost 3 bases and 3 bases respectively, with 9 bases between them. CDR3 length: 14 amino acids. Germline CDR1 MNHNS, CDR2 SASEGT. CDR3 amino acids: CASSDGTDNQPQHF. The CDR3 nucleotides read TGTGCCAGCAGTGATGGGACGGACAATCAGCCCCAGCATTTT.

J is TRBJ1-1 and V is TRBV7-8; TRBD1 agrees at 7 bases. The CDR3 is 16 residues long. Germline V gene lookup returns CDR1 SGHVS and CDR2 FQNEAQ. V was clipped by 3 bases and J by 1 base; unmatched bases: 8. The CDR3 DNA follows: TGTGCCAGCAGCTTCCCGAGGACAGGCGCGAACACTGAAGCTTTCTTT. Translation gives CASSFPRTGANTEAFF.

V gene TRBV11-2 combines with J gene TRBJ2-1; tentatively, D is TRBD2 (5 bases). The CDR3 is 18 residues long. Trimming removed 5 bases at V and 1 base at J, with 21 bases between. Per germline, CDR1 SGHAT and CDR2 FQNNGV. The CDR3 DNA reads TGTGCCAGCAGCCCGTCGTTTGCGGGCTCGGGGTCCTACAATGAGCAGTTCTTC. Protein: CASSPSFAGSGSYNEQFF.

This clone was seen once. This sequence joins TRBV11-2 and TRBJ1-2; D gene uncertain. Germline V gene data show CDR1 as SGHAT and CDR2 as FQNNGV. The CDR3 contains 13 residues. Trimming cost V 0 bases and J 6 bases, with 8 bases left between them. Written as DNA, the CDR3 is TGTGCCAGCAGCTTAGATCCAGGAAATGGCTACACCTTC. Translating it yields CASSLDPGNGYTF.

V is TRBV7-3 and J is TRBJ2-3; 8 bases fit TRBD2. The CDR3 is 15 amino acids. V lost 5 bases, J lost 1 base, and 5 bases stayed unmatched. In germline, CDR1 is SGHTA, CDR2 FQGTGA. CDR3 loop: CASSPDGGGTDTQYF. The CDR3 bases are TGTGCCAGCAGCCCAGACGGGGGGGGCACAGATACGCAGTATTTT. The full variable domain, with the rest looked up from reference TRBV7-3 and TRBJ2-3, is GAGVSQTPSNKVTEKGKYVELRCDPISGHTALYWYRQSLGQGPEFLIYFQGTGAADDSGLPNDRFFAVRPEGSVSTLKIQRTERGDSAVYLCASSPDGGGTDTQYFGPGTRLTVL.

The chain employs TRBV18 and TRBJ1-5; D possibly corresponds to TRBD1 (6 bases). Germline CDR1 and CDR2: KGHSH and LQKENI. The germline V and J ends were trimmed by 3 bases and 4 bases, with 10 bases remaining between them. The CDR3 length is 14 residues. The CDR3 reads CASSPPGTNQPQHF. The CDR3 nucleotides are TGTGCCAGCTCACCCCCCGGGACAAATCAGCCCCAGCATTTT.

The chain recombines TRBV29-1 with TRBJ2-5; 8 nucleotides agree with TRBD1. The CDR3 has 15 amino acids. V was clipped by 6 bases and J by 2 bases; unmatched bases: 11. From germline, CDR1 is SQVTM and CDR2 ANQGSEA. CDR3 residues: CSVRTRDRRQETQYF. The CDR3 DNA reads as TGCAGCGTAAGAACCCGGGACAGGAGACAAGAGACCCAGTACTTC.

V is TRBV28 and J is TRBJ2-7, with TRBD1 identical over 7 bases. The CDR3 is 15 amino acids. V lost 7 bases to trimming and J lost 0 bases; unmatched junction nucleotides: 9. The germline CDR1 and CDR2 sequences are MDHEN and SYDVKM. The CDR3: CASTPGTVASYEQYF. Written as DNA, the CDR3 is TGTGCCAGCACCCCGGGGACAGTGGCCTCCTACGAGCAGTACTTC.